The rows below give T cell receptor beta chains drawn from one sample of a study of blood T cell repertoires in COVID-19. TCRdb's copy holds only in-frame clones and misses some; the assay was immunoSEQ multiplex PCR. The sample lists roughly 120,000 clones, 85% occurring once. Sequencing input: peripheral blood. These TCRs come from a human donor in a cohort sampled during active COVID-19. Each CDR3 is given with its conserved first and last residue. Each record gives: clone size, J gene, V gene, D gene, CDR3 protein. A D gene is named only where the DNA matches it firmly. Clone size is shown for a subset of rows, as once, few, many or a class of expanded clone.

>NA|TRBJ1-1|TRBV19|NA
CASTTGVPRSEAFF
>NA|TRBJ1-2|TRBV2|NA
CASTWGSYGYTF
>NA|TRBJ1-1|TRBV4-2|NA
CASSQPGTSDTEAFF
>NA|TRBJ2-7|TRBV27|NA
CASSPGPNGAYEQYF
>NA|TRBJ2-1|TRBV6-5|NA
CASRARFGGNEQFF
>few|TRBJ1-5|TRBV5-6|TRBD1
CASSLTGGQPQHF
>NA|TRBJ1-3|TRBV15|TRBD1
CATSRSTDRSPSGNTIYF
>NA|TRBJ2-2|TRBV4-1|TRBD2
CASSPHKASGETGELFF
>NA|TRBJ1-1|TRBV7-2|TRBD1
CASRLILTGATEAFF
>NA|TRBJ2-4|TRBV2|TRBD2
CASRGREAKNIQYF
>NA|TRBJ1-5|TRBV28|NA
CASSTDRYNQPQHF
>NA|TRBJ2-6|TRBV7-3|TRBD2
CASSPRGLAGTSGANVLTF
>NA|TRBJ1-2|TRBV5-1|TRBD1
CASSLGQGIYGYTF
>NA|TRBJ1-2|TRBV7-2|TRBD1
CASRPGGQGGGYTF
>NA|TRBJ1-6|TRBV9|TRBD1
CASSVTPGQGNSPLHF
>once|TRBJ1-2|TRBV9|TRBD1
CASSSTDRGLNFRGYGYTF
>NA|TRBJ2-3|TRBV4-3|TRBD2
CASSPGLATDTQYF
>NA|TRBJ2-4|TRBV19|TRBD2
CASSIDDLAGKNIQYF
>NA|TRBJ2-1|TRBV28|TRBD2
CASSLFVVRGVSSYNEQFF
>NA|TRBJ1-1|TRBV4-3|NA
CASSHNQGTEAFF
>NA|TRBJ1-5|TRBV27|NA
CASSLGRGNQPQHF
>NA|TRBJ1-5|TRBV6-5|NA
CASSRRTEAQPQHF
>once|TRBJ1-3|TRBV9|NA
CASSVAGFNSGNTIYF
>few|TRBJ1-5|TRBV6-1|TRBD1
CASSGRDRVKNQPQHF
>NA|TRBJ2-7|TRBV10-3|NA
CAISLFLQGASYEQYF
>NA|TRBJ2-7|TRBV2|TRBD2
CASMAQRLAVNYEQYF
>NA|TRBJ2-3|TRBV4-1|NA
CASTGGRSTDTQYF
>once|TRBJ1-1|TRBV6-5|NA
CATRGGMNTEAFF
>NA|TRBJ2-1|TRBV6-4|NA
CASSRQAWGSYNEQFF
>NA|TRBJ2-7|TRBV10-3|TRBD1
CAISTGGVLYEQYF
>NA|TRBJ2-5|TRBV2|NA
CASSVEGETQYF
>once|TRBJ1-6|TRBV4-1|NA
CASSQEDSNSPLHF
>NA|TRBJ1-3|TRBV9|TRBD1
CASSVEGQLTFSGNTIYF
>NA|TRBJ2-7|TRBV3-1/TRBV3-2|NA
CASSDSQRREQYF
>NA|TRBJ1-1|TRBV25-1|TRBD1
CASSAPRGGFDTEAFF
>NA|TRBJ2-7|TRBV19|TRBD2
CATKSGASSYEQYF
>NA|TRBJ1-5|TRBV10-3|NA
CAISEAGLHQPQHF
>few|TRBJ2-3|TRBV27|TRBD2
CASSLTSGGRLDTQYF
>NA|TRBJ1-2|TRBV6-6|TRBD1
CASSFGTDYGYTF
>NA|TRBJ2-7|TRBV10-2|TRBD1
CATWTGGYYEQYF
>NA|TRBJ2-1|TRBV7-7|NA
CASSFGLNNEQFF
>NA|TRBJ2-3|TRBV6-4|TRBD2
CASRETSGGADTQYF
>NA|TRBJ1-2|TRBV12-5|TRBD1
CASGLVLLPGQMSAGYGYTF
>NA|TRBJ1-2|TRBV6-5|TRBD1
CASRPGQYYGYTF
>NA|TRBJ1-3|TRBV29-1|NA
CSAQGFSGNTIYF
>NA|TRBJ2-1|TRBV9|NA
CASSVGLSSYNEQFF
>NA|TRBJ2-7|TRBV7-4|TRBD2
CASSPPGLAYEQYF
>NA|TRBJ2-7|TRBV23-1|TRBD1
CASSQTGGIEQYF
>NA|TRBJ2-2|TRBV23-1|NA
CASPKWGSNTGELFF
>NA|TRBJ1-2|TRBV7-3|NA
CASSLGGAHGYTF